This entry lists 19 T cell receptor beta chains sequenced from one sample in a study of immune cell composition in non-small cell lung cancer. Normal lung was taken at the farthest possible site, at least 3 cm from tumour. Sequencing was performed with immunoSEQ multiplex PCR; in TCRdb, only in-frame clones are kept and a portion is missing. The sample holds approximately 2,500 clones, 55% to 75% seen once. Source material: non-adjacent lung tissue. The receptors derive from a human donor with non-small cell lung cancer.

The rearrangement links TRBV7-3 to TRBJ2-1; 9 bases map to TRBD1. The CDR3 totals 20 residues. The V gene's germline CDR1 is SGHTA and CDR2 FQGTGA. Germline trimming cut 0 bases from V and 0 bases from J; bases unmatched to any gene: 12. The CDR3 bases are TGTGCCAGCAGCTTAACTAACTTCCCTGCGGGACAGGGCTCCTACAATGAGCAGTTCTTC. Translation gives CASSLTNFPAGQGSYNEQFF.

The rearrangement links TRBV6-5 to TRBJ2-2; the D gene is possibly TRBD2 (6 bases). V shed 0 bases and J shed 2 bases, with 7 bases lying between them. Germline-derived CDR1 and CDR2 are MNHEY and SVGAGI. The CDR3 loop spans 15 amino acids. Here the CDR3 DNA reads TGTGCCAGCAGTTACTCGGGGACTAACACCGGGGAGCTGTTTTTT. Translation gives CASSYSGTNTGELFF.

This clone was observed a handful of times. The genes are TRBV7-3 and TRBJ2-5; D possibly corresponds to TRBD1 (6 bases). Germline V gives CDR1 SGHTA, CDR2 FQGTGA. Trimming took off 5 bases at V and 3 bases at J, with 10 bases between the two ends. This CDR3 has 13 residues. DNA for the CDR3: TGTGCCAGCAGCCTCCGACAGGAAGAGACCCAGTACTTC. This codes for CASSLRQEETQYF. The full variable domain, its missing parts supplied by reference TRBV7-3 and TRBJ2-5, is GAGVSQTPSNKVTEKGKYVELRCDPISGHTALYWYRQSLGQGPEFLIYFQGTGAADDSGLPNDRFFAVRPEGSVSTLKIQRTERGDSAVYLCASSLRQEETQYFGPGTRLLVL.

The chain uses TRBV6-1 and TRBJ1-5, with 7 bases fitting TRBD1. The CDR3 sequence is 14 residues long. Germline values: CDR1 MNHNS, CDR2 SASEGT. V gave up 6 bases and J gave up 6 bases; unmatched junction bases: 8. CDR3 in DNA: TGTGCCAGCAGCCAACAGGGGTCCAGTCAGCCCCAGCATTTT. It is translated as CASSQQGSSQPQHF.

This clone showed up just a few times. The rearrangement joins TRBV9 to TRBJ2-1; 11 bases fit TRBD2. The CDR3 runs 18 residues. Germline V gene data show CDR1 as SGDLS and CDR2 as YYNGEE. V shed 8 bases, J shed 0 bases, and the junction held 13 bases outside the gene matches. This chain's CDR3 is CARTDVLAGGLSYNEQFF. In DNA form, the CDR3 reads TGTGCCAGAACCGATGTTCTAGCGGGGGGCCTCTCCTACAATGAGCAGTTCTTC. The full variable domain, completed using reference TRBV9 and TRBJ2-1, is DSGVTQTPKHLITATGQRVTLRCSPRSGDLSVYWYQQSLDQGLQFLIQYYNGEERAKGNILERFSAQQFPDLHSELNLSSLELGDSALYFCARTDVLAGGLSYNEQFFGPGTRLTVL.

The CDR3 is CASSPPNRDNEKLFF. In DNA form, the CDR3 reads TGTGCCAGCTCACCACCGAACAGGGATAATGAAAAACTGTTTTTT. The rearrangement joins TRBV18 to TRBJ1-4; D perhaps matches TRBD1 (6 bases). The germline V and J ends were trimmed by 0 bases and 4 bases, with 9 bases remaining between them. The CDR3 runs 15 residues. Germline loops: CDR1 KGHSH, CDR2 LQKENI.

The rearrangement joins TRBV9 to TRBJ2-5, with TRBD2 matching 9 bases. The length of the CDR3 is 15 residues. Germline V gene sequence: CDR1 SGDLS, CDR2 YYNGEE. V was pared by 0 bases and J by 6 bases, with 6 bases of the junction left unmatched. DNA for the CDR3: TGTGCCAGCAGCGTAGACAGAGCGGGGGGAAAGACCCAGTACTTC. Protein: CASSVDRAGGKTQYF. The variable domain in full, completed from reference TRBV9 and TRBJ2-5, reads DSGVTQTPKHLITATGQRVTLRCSPRSGDLSVYWYQQSLDQGLQFLIQYYNGEERAKGNILERFSAQQFPDLHSELNLSSLELGDSALYFCASSVDRAGGKTQYFGPGTRLLVL.

This sequence joins TRBV5-4 and TRBJ1-2, with D possibly TRBD1 on 6 matching bases. The CDR3 spans 13 residues. V was cut by 4 bases and J by 8 bases, with 15 bases left in between. Germline V lookup: CDR1 SGHNT, CDR2 YYREEE (reference sequence). The CDR3 is CASSQGSGEGYTF. The CDR3 DNA reads TGTGCCAGCAGCCAAGGATCAGGGGAAGGCTACACCTTC.

The chain uses TRBV6-5 and TRBJ2-7; 8 positions match TRBD2. J lost 7 bases, V lost 6 bases, and 11 bases had no gene match. The CDR3 extends over 14 amino acids. Germline loops: CDR1 MNHEY, CDR2 SVGAGI. As DNA, the CDR3 is TGTGCCAGCAGCCCCGCGGGGGGCCTTTTGGAGCAGTACTTC. The encoded protein is CASSPAGGLLEQYF.

This rearrangement joins TRBV28 to TRBJ2-7; a weak D match, TRBD2 (7 bases). V lost 7 bases, J lost 9 bases, and 16 bases lay in between. Germline V gives CDR1 MDHEN, CDR2 SYDVKM. The CDR3 consists of 12 residues. CDR3 nucleotide sequence: TGTGCCAGCACCCCACCCCGGGGGGCGCAGTACTTC. Protein sequence: CASTPPRGAQYF. Together with reference TRBV28 and TRBJ2-7, the CDR3 gives the full variable domain: DVKVTQSSRYLVKRTGEKVFLECVQDMDHENMFWYRQDPGLGLRLIYFSYDVKMKEKGDIPEGYSVSREKKERFSLILESASTNQTSMYLCASTPPRGAQYFGPGTRLTVT.

As concerns this clone: The same CDR3 is also encoded by other DNA sequences in this sample. The chain recombines TRBV4-3 with TRBJ1-4, with D possibly matching TRBD1 (5 bases). The germline V and J ends were trimmed by 0 bases and 0 bases, with 8 bases remaining between them. Germline V gene sequence: CDR1 LGHNA, CDR2 YSLEER. The CDR3 consists of 16 residues. CDR3 in amino acids: CASSQDLGATNEKLFF. The CDR3 coding sequence is TGCGCCAGCAGCCAAGATCTAGGGGCAACTAATGAAAAACTGTTTTTT.

This clone is categorized as medium-sized (0.01 to 0.1%). The chain couples TRBV4-2 to TRBJ1-5; no clear D. Looked up from germline, CDR1 is LGHNA and CDR2 is YNFKEQ. The CDR3 extends over 15 amino acids. Trimming took 5 bases from V and 1 from J, leaving 12 bases between them. The CDR3 loop is CASSTDVRSNQPQHF. In nucleotides, the CDR3 is TGTGCCAGCAGCACTGATGTCAGGAGCAATCAGCCCCAGCATTTT.

The chain links TRBV7-2 to TRBJ1-5, with 9 bases aligning to TRBD1. This CDR3 is 17 amino acids long. From germline, CDR1 is SGHTA and CDR2 FQGNSA. The V segment lost 7 bases and the J segment 0 bases; nucleotides outside the gene matches: 10. The CDR3 DNA reads TGTGCCAGCATCGACTCCCGGGGACAGGGTAGCAATCAGCCCCAGCATTTT. This codes for CASIDSRGQGSNQPQHF.

V gene TRBV14 combines with J gene TRBJ1-1, with D possibly TRBD1 on 5 matching bases. Germline assignment: CDR1 SGHDN and CDR2 FVKESK. The CDR3 totals 14 residues. V was shortened by 4 bases and J by 3 bases, with 12 bases between the two germline ends. The DNA for the CDR3 is TGTGCCAGCAGCCCGACAGCTTGGGACACTGAAGCTTTCTTT. Protein sequence: CASSPTAWDTEAFF.

The chain uses TRBV19 and TRBJ1-5, with a possible D match to TRBD1 (6 bases). The CDR3 totals 15 residues. V was cut by 8 bases and J by 1 base, with 15 bases left in between. Germline V gene sequence: CDR1 LNHDA, CDR2 SQIVND (reference sequence). In nucleotides, the CDR3 is TGTGCCAGTGGCCACAGGGAAGGGAGCAATCAGCCCCAGCATTTT. Its translation is CASGHREGSNQPQHF.

The CDR3 loop reads CASSPPPGRNEQYF. CDR3 DNA: TGTGCCAGCAGCCCCCCCCCAGGGAGGAACGAGCAGTACTTC. J is TRBJ2-7 and V is TRBV7-9; possibly TRBD2 for D (6 bases). The CDR3 length is 14 residues. V lost 5 bases and J 5 bases, leaving 16 bases between the germline ends. Germline V CDR1 and CDR2: SEHNR, FQNEAQ (reference sequence).

The chain recombines TRBV30 with TRBJ1-2; D uncertain. The germline V gene has CDR1 GTSNPN and CDR2 SVGIG (reference sequence). The ends were cut back, 3 bases at V and 3 bases at J, with 11 bases in the middle. This CDR3 comprises 13 residues. CDR3 sequence (DNA): TGTGCCTGGAGGCAGCGGATGGACTATGGCTACACCTTC. Its translation is CAWRQRMDYGYTF.

The chain recombines TRBV14 with TRBJ2-7; a weak D match, TRBD2 (6 bases). From germline, CDR1 is SGHDN and CDR2 FVKESK. With 0 bases removed from V and 7 bases from J, the gap between germline ends came to 16 bases. The CDR3 totals 15 residues. In nucleotides, the CDR3 is TGTGCCAGCAGCCAAGAAATTGCAGGCCGGGGGGAGCAGTACTTC. This encodes CASSQEIAGRGEQYF.

This chain joins TRBV27 and TRBJ1-5, with a tentative D call TRBD1 (5 bases). Between the trimmed V and J ends, which lost 2 bases and 5 bases, there was a span of 10 bases. CDR1 and CDR2 from the germline V gene are MNHEY and SMNVEV (reference sequence). CDR3 length: 14 residues. This CDR3 is CASSLGGAYQPQHF. CDR3 nucleotide sequence: TGTGCCAGCAGTTTAGGAGGGGCCTATCAGCCCCAGCATTTT.